Each of the 10 T cell receptor beta chains below was sequenced from the same sample in a study of cytomegalovirus exposure and HLA in healthy donors. Researchers ran the PCR with 60 Vbeta and 13 Jbeta primers. Measured with immunoSEQ multiplex PCR; TCRdb has only the in-frame clones, and not every one. The sample yields some 84,000 clones, of which the top ten take up 0.45% to 0.7%. Sample: PBMCs. These receptors all stem from a man aged 45 to 65 in good health and CMV-seronegative.

The chain joins TRBV7-9 to TRBJ2-5; tentatively, D is TRBD1 (6 bases). Trimming took off 9 bases at V and 2 bases at J, with 13 bases between the two ends. Germline V gene lookup returns CDR1 SEHNR and CDR2 FQNEAQ (reference sequence). This CDR3 spans 13 amino acids. CDR3 in amino acids: CASIGQNQETQYF. The CDR3 DNA reads TGTGCCAGTATCGGACAGAATCAAGAGACCCAGTACTTC.

This CDR3 reads CASSVAGYSGNTIYF. CDR3 sequence (DNA): TGTGCCAGCAGCGTAGCGGGATACTCTGGAAACACCATATATTTT. This chain links TRBV9 with TRBJ1-3, with no clear D. V dropped 0 bases and J dropped 0 bases, with 7 bases sitting between them. The CDR3 sequence is 15 residues long. Germline V gene sequence: CDR1 SGDLS, CDR2 YYNGEE. Full variable domain (outside the CDR3, taken from reference TRBV9 and TRBJ1-3): DSGVTQTPKHLITATGQRVTLRCSPRSGDLSVYWYQQSLDQGLQFLIQYYNGEERAKGNILERFSAQQFPDLHSELNLSSLELGDSALYFCASSVAGYSGNTIYFGEGSWLTVV.

The chain is built from TRBV6-1 and TRBJ1-1; a possible D gene is TRBD1 (5 bases). V lost 4 bases to trimming and J lost 4 bases, with 10 bases between them. The CDR3 consists of 13 residues. CDR1 is MNHNS and CDR2 is SASEGT in the germline V gene. CDR3: CASSGQTVTEAFF. The CDR3 DNA reads TGTGCCAGCAGTGGACAGACTGTCACTGAAGCTTTCTTT.

V usage is TRBV30 and J usage is TRBJ2-7; D is perhaps TRBD2 (5 bases). V was pared by 8 bases and J by 8 bases, with 19 bases between. CDR1 is GTSNPN and CDR2 is SVGIG in the germline V gene (reference sequence). There are 12 residues in the CDR3. The CDR3 reads CAGYGVPTKQYF. CDR3 nucleotide sequence: TGTGCCGGATACGGGGTACCTACGAAGCAGTACTTC.

The gene calls are TRBV6-1 and TRBJ1-5; TRBD1 matches 7 bases. Unmatched junction bases numbered 5, after V lost 3 bases and J lost 0 bases. The CDR3 length is 16 residues. Germline CDR1 MNHNS, CDR2 SASEGT. CDR3 sequence reads: CASSDRTGHSNQPQHF. The CDR3 DNA reads TGTGCCAGCAGTGACCGGACAGGCCATAGCAATCAGCCCCAGCATTTT.

The J gene is TRBJ1-4, the V gene TRBV6-6; D is possibly TRBD1 (5 bases). V shed 7 bases and J shed 6 bases, with 15 bases lying between them. CDR3 length: 14 residues. CDR1 MNHNY and CDR2 SVGAGI come from the germline V gene (reference sequence). The CDR3: CASTSAQGDEKLFF. The CDR3, as DNA: TGTGCCAGCACCAGTGCCCAGGGTGATGAAAAACTGTTTTTT.

The chain couples TRBV27 to TRBJ1-1, with a weak D call TRBD1 (6 bases). The CDR3 loop spans 17 amino acids. CDR1 MNHEY and CDR2 SMNVEV come from the germline V gene (reference sequence). The germline V and J ends were trimmed by 2 bases and 3 bases, with 19 bases remaining between them. The CDR3 is CASSLRGGGKVDTEAFF. Written as DNA, the CDR3 is TGTGCCAGCAGTTTAAGGGGGGGAGGGAAGGTCGACACTGAAGCTTTCTTT.

V and J are TRBV19 and TRBJ2-1; 9 bases match TRBD1. This CDR3 comprises 15 residues. Germline CDR1 is LNHDA and CDR2 is SQIVND (reference sequence). The junction had 5 bases not matched to a gene; V was cut back by 5 bases and J by 3 bases. This CDR3 is CASSPDRGNYNEQFF. CDR3 in DNA: TGTGCCAGTAGTCCGGACAGGGGCAACTACAATGAGCAGTTCTTC.

This chain uses TRBV10-3 with TRBJ2-7, with TRBD1 as a possible D gene (6 bases). The CDR3 is 12 residues long. Germline assignment: CDR1 ENHRY and CDR2 SYGVKD. Deletions cut 6 bases from V and 7 bases from J, with 13 bases between. CDR3 sequence reads: CAIRDSTREQYF. In nucleotides, the CDR3 is TGTGCCATCAGGGACAGCACGAGGGAGCAGTACTTC.

This rearrangement joins TRBV6-5 to TRBJ2-7; 10 nucleotides line up with TRBD2. Unmatched junction bases numbered 4, after V lost 2 bases and J lost 3 bases. The CDR3 sequence is 15 residues long. Germline-derived CDR1 and CDR2 are MNHEY and SVGAGI. CDR3 DNA: TGTGCCAGCAGTTACGGTAGCGGGGGGAACTACGAGCAGTACTTC. It is translated as CASSYGSGGNYEQYF.